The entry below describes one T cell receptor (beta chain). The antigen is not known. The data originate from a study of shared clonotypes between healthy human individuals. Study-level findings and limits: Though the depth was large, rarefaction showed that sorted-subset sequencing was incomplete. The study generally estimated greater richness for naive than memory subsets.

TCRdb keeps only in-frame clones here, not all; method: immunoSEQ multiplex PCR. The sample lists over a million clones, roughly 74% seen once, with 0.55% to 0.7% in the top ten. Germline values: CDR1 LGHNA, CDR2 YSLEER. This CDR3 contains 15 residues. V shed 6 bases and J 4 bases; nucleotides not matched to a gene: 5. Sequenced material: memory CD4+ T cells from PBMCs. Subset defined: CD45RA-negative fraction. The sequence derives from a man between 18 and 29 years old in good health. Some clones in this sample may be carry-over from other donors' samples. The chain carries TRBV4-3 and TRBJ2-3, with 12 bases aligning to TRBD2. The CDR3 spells CASRRLAGEADTQYF. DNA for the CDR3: TGCGCCAGCAGGCGACTAGCGGGAGAAGCAGATACGCAGTATTTT.